These T cell receptor beta chains were read from a single sample in a study of cytomegalovirus exposure and HLA in healthy donors. TCRdb's copy holds only in-frame clones and misses some; the assay was immunoSEQ multiplex PCR. In the table there are under 200,000 clones, roughly 80% of which are singletons. Sequencing was done on a sample of PBMCs. All receptors come from a young woman in good health and CMV-seronegative. Both conserved end residues are trimmed from each CDR3. Fields, in order: V gene, CDR3 protein.

>TRBV6-1
ASRESGQYIAF
>TRBV5-6
ASSIKETQY
>TRBV6-6
ASSPTESYEQY
>TRBV28
ASSLRLAVGELF
>TRBV9
ASSVGSRQGTDTQY
>TRBV13
ASSARQGLNTEAF
>TRBV6-4
ASSDRGTEITGELF
>TRBV2
ASSEWAGGPNEQF
>TRBV5-4
ASSLARDGTGELF
>TRBV10-3
ATRGPQPTEQY
>TRBV27
ASSLTGFGNQPQH
>TRBV28
ASSLEEQGRTEAF
>TRBV6-1
ASSEEGQGAREQY
>TRBV10-1
ASSESRGSSVYNEQF
>TRBV2
ASNYLTGELF
>TRBV5-1
ASSGQGADEQF
>TRBV5-6
ASSLRRGSSYEQY
>TRBV5-6
ASSLARSSGRGRGQY
>TRBV7-6
ASNDQVRGGSTQY
>TRBV7-2
ASGLLDNFNYNEQF
>TRBV19
ASYPGQAGELF
>TRBV2
ASSEFSGGIEKLF
>TRBV15
ATSRESSYNEQF
>TRBV5-6
ASSTGGTGGEKLF
>TRBV5-1
ASRRPGQGLDEQF
>TRBV28
ASSFGRGYYGYT
>TRBV27
ASRFDRGGFYEQY
>TRBV6-7
ASSARDSDYSNQPQH
>TRBV28
ASSFPGTGGREQY
>TRBV18
ASSPPGHSYEQY